Sequencing of this TCR beta chain was carried out in a study of technical replicates of blood from several donors. Sequencing used immunoSEQ multiplex PCR; TCRdb keeps in-frame clones, though not all of them. In the table there are about 66,000 clones, roughly 90% of which are singletons. V lost 1 base and J lost 1; bases outside the gene matches: 6. The CDR3 sequence is 16 residues long. Germline V gene lookup returns CDR1 SGHNT and CDR2 YYREEE (reference sequence). This sequence was found in a human donor in good health. Some clones in this sample may be carry-over from other donors' samples. This chain links TRBV5-4 with TRBJ2-5; the match to TRBD1 covers 8 bases. Material: PBMCs. CDR3 sequence reads: CASSLPRTGLQETQYF. CDR3 bases: TGTGCCAGCAGCTTGCCTAGGACAGGGCTCCAAGAGACCCAGTACTTC.